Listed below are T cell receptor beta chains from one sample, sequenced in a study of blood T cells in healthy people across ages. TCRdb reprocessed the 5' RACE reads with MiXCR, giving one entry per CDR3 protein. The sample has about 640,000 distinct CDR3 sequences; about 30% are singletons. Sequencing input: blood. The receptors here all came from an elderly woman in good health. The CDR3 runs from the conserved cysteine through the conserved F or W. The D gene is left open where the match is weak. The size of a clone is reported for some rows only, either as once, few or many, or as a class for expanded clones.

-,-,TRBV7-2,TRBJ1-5,CASSPPGNQPQHF,TGTGCCAGCAGCCCCCCAGGAAATCAGCCCCAGCATTTT
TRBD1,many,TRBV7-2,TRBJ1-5,CASSQLPTGWSSNQPQHF,TGTGCCAGCAGCCAATTACCGACAGGGTGGAGTAGCAATCAGCCCCAGCATTTT
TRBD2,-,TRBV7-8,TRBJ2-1,CASSLRTSGGFDEQFF,TGTGCCAGCAGCTTGAGAACTAGCGGGGGATTCGATGAGCAGTTCTTC
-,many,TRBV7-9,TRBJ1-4,CASSSQGGEKLFF,TGTGCCAGCAGCTCACAGGGAGGTGAAAAACTGTTTTTT
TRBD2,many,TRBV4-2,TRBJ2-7,CASSLPPGTTPDYEQYF,TGTGCCAGCAGCCTCCCACCCGGGACTACACCCGACTACGAGCAGTACTTC
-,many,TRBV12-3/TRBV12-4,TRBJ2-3,CASSSGTQTDTQYF,TGTGCCAGCAGTTCAGGAACGCAGACAGATACGCAGTATTTT
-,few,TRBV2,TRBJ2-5,CASSDMDPATQYF,TGTGCCAGCAGTGACATGGACCCGGCGACCCAGTACTTC
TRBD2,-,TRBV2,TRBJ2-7,CASRGLAGAPITYEQYF,TGTGCCAGCAGGGGACTAGCGGGGGCGCCGATCACCTACGAGCAGTACTTC
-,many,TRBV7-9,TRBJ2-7,CASSYQGDSYEQYF,TGTGCCAGCAGCTACCAGGGTGACTCCTACGAGCAGTACTTC
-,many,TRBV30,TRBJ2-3,CAWSVDPGGTDTQYF,TGTGCCTGGAGTGTAGACCCCGGGGGCACAGATACGCAGTATTTT
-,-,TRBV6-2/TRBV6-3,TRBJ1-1,CASSYSLDPMNTGAFF,TGTGCCAGCAGTTACTCCCTCGACCCAATGAACACTGGAGCTTTCTTT
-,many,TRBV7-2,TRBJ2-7,CASRPGGGQPYEQYF,TGTGCCAGCAGACCAGGAGGGGGCCAACCCTACGAGCAGTACTTC
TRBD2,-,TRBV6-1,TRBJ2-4,CASRVLAGGPSTKNIQYF,TGTGCCAGCAGGGTACTAGCGGGGGGGCCGAGCACCAAAAACATTCAGTACTTC
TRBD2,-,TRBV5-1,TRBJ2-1,CASSFRAPGGNEQFF,TGCGCCAGCAGCTTTAGGGCACCCGGGGGGAATGAGCAGTTCTTC
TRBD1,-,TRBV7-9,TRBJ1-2,CASSPGTGSYGYAF,TGTGCCAGCAGCCCTGGGACAGGGAGCTATGGCTACGCCTTC
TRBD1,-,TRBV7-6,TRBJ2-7,CASSRNRGGEQYF,TGTGCCAGCAGCCGAAACAGGGGCGGAGAGCAGTACTTC
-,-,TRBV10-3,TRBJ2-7,CAISDRSYEQYF,TGTGCCATCAGTGACAGATCCTACGAGCAGTACTTC
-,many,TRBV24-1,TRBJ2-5,CATSDFGKLETQYF,TGTGCCACCAGTGATTTTGGAAAACTGGAGACCCAGTACTTC
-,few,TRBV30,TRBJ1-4,CAWSLPDSRSTNEKLFF,TGTGCCTGGAGTCTTCCCGACAGCCGATCAACTAATGAAAAACTGTTTTTT
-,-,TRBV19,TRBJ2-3,CASSIGQTTDTQYF,TGTGCCAGTAGTATTGGACAGACTACAGATACGCAGTATTTT
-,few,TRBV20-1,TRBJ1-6,CRGRVSGCDSPLHF,TGCAGGGGGAGGGTGAGTGGGTGTGATTCACCCCTCCACTTT
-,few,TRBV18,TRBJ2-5,CASSPPPNPQETQYF,TGTGCCAGCTCACCACCGCCCAACCCGCAAGAGACCCAGTACTTC
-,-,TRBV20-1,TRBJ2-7,CSATPVSQTYEQYF,TGCAGTGCCACCCCCGTCAGCCAGACCTACGAGCAGTACTTC
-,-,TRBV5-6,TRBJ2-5,CASSWGGAGEQYF,TGTGCCAGCAGCTGGGGGGGGGCAGGTGAGCAGTACTTC
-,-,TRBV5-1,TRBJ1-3,CASSLELNSGNTIYF,TGCGCCAGCAGCTTGGAACTCAACTCTGGAAACACCATATATTTT
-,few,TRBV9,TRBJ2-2,CASSFQDGNTGELFF,TGTGCCAGCAGCTTCCAGGACGGGAACACCGGGGAGCTGTTTTTT
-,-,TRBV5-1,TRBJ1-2,CTSSLNLVANYGYTF,TGCACCAGCAGCCTAAATCTCGTGGCTAACTATGGCTACACCTTC
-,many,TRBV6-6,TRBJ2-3,CASSYRDTQYF,TGTGCCAGCAGTTACAGGGATACGCAGTATTTT
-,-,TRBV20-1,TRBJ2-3,CSARDLPLQYF,TGCAGTGCTAGAGATTTACCCTTGCAGTATTTT
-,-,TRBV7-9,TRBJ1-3,CASSPRRAGNTIYF,TGTGCCAGCAGCCCCCGCAGGGCTGGAAACACCATATATTTT
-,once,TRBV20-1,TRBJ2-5,CSARPLLANLQETQYF,TGCAGTGCTAGGCCCCTTCTAGCGAACCTCCAAGAGACCCAGTACTTC
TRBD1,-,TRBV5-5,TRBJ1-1,CASSLRGQGGMNTEAFF,TGTGCCAGCAGCTTAAGGGGACAGGGCGGGATGAACACTGAAGCTTTCTTT
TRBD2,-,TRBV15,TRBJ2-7,CATTHRLAGRGQYF,TGTGCCACCACCCACCGACTAGCGGGTCGCGGGCAGTACTTC
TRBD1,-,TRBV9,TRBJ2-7,CASSVGDRKVRYF,TGTGCCAGCAGCGTAGGGGACAGGAAGGTGCGGTACTTC